What follows are 26 T cell receptor beta chains derived from one specimen sequenced in a study of shared clonotypes between healthy human individuals. The method was immunoSEQ multiplex PCR; TCRdb's version includes in-frame clones alone and lacks a portion of them. The sample has 550,000 to 600,000 clones, around three quarters seen once. The sample consisted of PBMCs. These receptor sequences come from a woman aged 40 to 50 in good health. Some clones in this sample may be carry-over from other donors' samples.

This clone has a handful of counts. The rearrangement links TRBV7-9 to TRBJ1-4; weak D call: TRBD1 (5 bases). V lost 5 bases and J 7 bases, leaving 20 bases between the germline ends. The CDR3 runs 16 residues. Germline CDR1 is SEHNR and CDR2 is FQNEAQ (reference sequence). The CDR3 DNA reads as TGTGCCAGCAGCCCTCTCTCAGGGTATAGAAGTGAAAAACTGTTTTTT. Its protein product is CASSPLSGYRSEKLFF.

The rearrangement uses TRBV11-2 and TRBJ2-2; TRBD2 matches at 12 bases. The CDR3 totals 16 residues. The ends lost 4 bases at V and 2 bases at J; junction bases unmatched: 2. Germline V gives CDR1 SGHAT, CDR2 FQNNGV. The DNA for the CDR3 is TGTGCCAGCAGCTCTGGACTAGCGGGAAACACCGGGGAGCTGTTTTTT. Its protein is CASSSGLAGNTGELFF.

Written as DNA, the CDR3 is TGTGCCAGCAGCCAATGGGGTAACACTGAAGCTTTCTTT. Amino acids: CASSQWGNTEAFF. The rearrangement joins TRBV16 to TRBJ1-1, with D uncertain. V dropped 1 base and J dropped 2 bases, with 5 bases sitting between them. CDR1 and CDR2 (germline): KGHSY, FQNENV. The CDR3 is 13 amino acids.

The rearrangement links TRBV30 to TRBJ1-1; a weak D match, TRBD1 (6 bases). V was trimmed by 0 bases and J by 5 bases, leaving 16 bases between them. In germline, CDR1 is GTSNPN, CDR2 SVGIG (reference sequence). CDR3 size: 15 residues. The CDR3 reads CAWSVGRGAWTEAFF. The CDR3, as DNA: TGTGCCTGGAGTGTAGGTCGGGGGGCTTGGACTGAAGCTTTCTTT.

The chain couples TRBV20-1 to TRBJ2-1; D not resolved. This CDR3 spans 11 amino acids. Germline CDR1 reads DFQATT; CDR2 reads SNEGSKA (reference sequence). Trimming took off 5 bases at V and 10 bases at J, with 12 bases between the two ends. The CDR3 nucleotides read TGCAGTGCTGAATTCCTCGGGGAGCAGTTCTTC. Encoded protein: CSAEFLGEQFF.

This clone was picked up many times. V is TRBV14 and J is TRBJ2-7; D possibly corresponds to TRBD1 (5 bases). The length of the CDR3 is 14 residues. Germline values: CDR1 SGHDN, CDR2 FVKESK. V was cut by 1 base and J by 0 bases, with 7 bases left in between. The CDR3 reads CASSQVQASYEQYF. CDR3 coding DNA: TGTGCCAGCAGCCAAGTACAGGCCTCCTACGAGCAGTACTTC.

This sequence joins TRBV2 and TRBJ2-2; D may correspond to TRBD1 or TRBD2 (6 bases each). CDR1 is SNHLY and CDR2 is FYNNEI in the germline V gene. The length of the CDR3 is 15 residues. Trimming left V 7 bases short and J 0 bases short, with 12 bases between. The CDR3: CASKGGPSNTGELFF. The CDR3 DNA follows: TGTGCCAGCAAGGGGGGACCCTCGAACACCGGGGAGCTGTTTTTT.

The V gene is TRBV7-6, the J gene TRBJ1-4, with 7 nucleotides matching TRBD1. After removal of 0 bases from V and 12 bases from J, the junction contained 1 base not matched to a gene. The length of the CDR3 is 12 residues. Germline V gene data show CDR1 as SGHVS and CDR2 as FNYEAQ. DNA of the CDR3: TGTGCCAGCAGCTTAGCAGGGACAGAACTGTTTTTT. It yields the protein CASSLAGTELFF.

This clone came up a few times. CDR3 in amino acids: CASSIIGGSHGYTF. As DNA, the CDR3 is TGTGCCAGCAGTATCATTGGGGGTAGCCATGGCTACACCTTC. The chain recombines TRBV27 with TRBJ1-2; D is possibly TRBD1 (5 bases). Germline CDR1 and CDR2: MNHEY and SMNVEV (reference sequence). This CDR3 comprises 14 residues. V was trimmed by 5 bases and J by 6 bases, leaving 16 bases between them.

The J gene is TRBJ1-1, the V gene TRBV19, with D perhaps TRBD1 (5 bases). The CDR3 length is 11 residues. Trimming removed 5 bases at V and 10 bases at J, with 11 bases between. Germline V CDR1 and CDR2: LNHDA, SQIVND (reference sequence). CDR3 in DNA: TGTGCCAGTAGTGGTGGGGGGTTAGCTTTCTTT. Translating it yields CASSGGGLAFF.

For this clone: This is likely a read error, given that the CDR3 carries no conserved phenylalanine or tryptophan at its end. V and J are TRBV5-6 and TRBJ2-2, with TRBD1 as a possible D gene (6 bases). Trimming pared 3 bases from V and 0 bases from J, leaving 6 bases between. CDR1 is SGHDT and CDR2 is YYEEEE in the germline V gene. The CDR3 totals 14 residues. CDR3 DNA sequence: TGTGCCAGCAGCTGGACAGCGAACACCGGGGAGCTGTTTTCT. This encodes CASSWTANTGELFS.

Notes on this clone: The same CDR3 is also encoded by other DNA sequences in this sample. The chain links TRBV7-3 to TRBJ2-3; 12 nucleotides match TRBD2. J was trimmed by 4 bases and V by 5 bases; bases with no gene match: 4. Germline V gene lookup returns CDR1 SGHTA and CDR2 FQGTGA. This CDR3 comprises 15 residues. The CDR3 region is CASSPRLAGADTQYF. In nucleotides, the CDR3 is TGTGCCAGCAGCCCTCGACTAGCGGGAGCAGATACGCAGTATTTT.

The chain has TRBV9 and TRBJ2-2, with 15 bases identical to TRBD2. The CDR3 is 19 residues long. V was pared by 4 bases and J by 4 bases, with 11 bases of the junction left unmatched. Germline assignment: CDR1 SGDLS and CDR2 YYNGEE. CDR3 sequence: CASSPLGLAGGPVTGELFF. The CDR3 region has the DNA TGTGCCAGCAGCCCCCTCGGACTAGCGGGAGGGCCTGTCACCGGGGAGCTGTTTTTT.

The chain uses TRBV7-8 and TRBJ1-5; 9 bases line up with TRBD1. The CDR3 is 18 amino acids. Trimming at V came to 0 bases and at J to 2 bases, leaving 8 bases not matched to a gene. Per germline, CDR1 SGHVS and CDR2 FQNEAQ. This CDR3 reads CASSLAGTGSWGNQPQHF. The CDR3 DNA sequence: TGTGCCAGCAGCTTAGCCGGGACAGGGTCGTGGGGCAATCAGCCCCAGCATTTT.

The chain recombines TRBV2 with TRBJ2-7, with TRBD1 matching 8 bases. Germline values: CDR1 SNHLY, CDR2 FYNNEI. The V segment lost 8 bases and the J segment 3 bases; nucleotides outside the gene matches: 9. This CDR3 spans 14 amino acids. In DNA form, the CDR3 reads TGTGCCAGCGATGCCCGACAGGGGAGCTACGAGCAGTACTTC. It yields the protein CASDARQGSYEQYF.

This rearrangement joins TRBV19 to TRBJ1-1; no clear D. Looked up from germline, CDR1 is LNHDA and CDR2 is SQIVND (reference sequence). V lost 7 bases to trimming and J lost 2 bases, with 11 bases between them. The CDR3 is made up of 13 amino acids. The CDR3 is CASKVTPNTEAFF. The CDR3 nucleotides read TGTGCCAGTAAAGTGACACCAAACACTGAAGCTTTCTTT.

This sequence joins TRBV6-1 and TRBJ2-7; D may be TRBD2 (5 bases). CDR1 is MNHNS and CDR2 is SASEGT in the germline V gene. V shed 8 bases and J shed 4 bases, with 21 bases lying between them. The length of the CDR3 is 15 residues. The CDR3 spells CASLSRVSDQYEQYF. For the CDR3, the DNA is TGTGCCAGCTTATCTCGGGTTAGCGACCAGTACGAGCAGTACTTC.

The chain uses TRBV29-1 and TRBJ1-1, with D possibly matching TRBD1 (6 bases). The length of the CDR3 is 12 residues. Trimming cost V 4 bases and J 7 bases, with 13 bases left between them. Germline values: CDR1 SQVTM, CDR2 ANQGSEA. As DNA, the CDR3 is TGCAGCGTTGGGTCGTCACAGGGTGAAGCTTTCTTT. Protein product: CSVGSSQGEAFF.

V is TRBV7-2 and J is TRBJ2-7, with D possibly being TRBD1 (6 bases). V was cut by 3 bases and J by 4 bases, with 13 bases left in between. The germline V gene encodes CDR1 SGHTA and CDR2 FQGNSA. The CDR3 totals 14 residues. The CDR3 loop reads CASSFGTKNYEQYF. The CDR3, as DNA: TGTGCCAGCAGCTTCGGGACAAAAAATTACGAGCAGTACTTC. The full variable domain, its missing parts supplied by reference TRBV7-2 and TRBJ2-7, is GAGVSQSPSNKVTEKGKDVELRCDPISGHTALYWYRQSLGQGLEFLIYFQGNSAPDKSGLPSDRFSAERTGGSVSTLTIQRTQQEDSAVYLCASSFGTKNYEQYFGPGTRLTVT.

The V and J genes are TRBV7-9 and TRBJ2-7; possible D gene TRBD2, 6 bases. Trimming took off 1 base at V and 3 bases at J, with 13 bases between the two ends. The germline V gene has CDR1 SEHNR and CDR2 FQNEAQ (reference sequence). The CDR3 covers 15 residues. The CDR3 nucleotides are TGTGCCAGCAGCTTAGGGGACGGGCGGGGCTACGAGCAGTACTTC. Protein: CASSLGDGRGYEQYF.

This clone came up a few times. The junction departs from the called germline gene at one end, perhaps through a read error. The chain couples TRBV11-1 to TRBJ2-7; TRBD2 agrees at 7 bases. The length of the CDR3 is 14 residues. The germline gives CDR1 SGHAT, CDR2 FQDESV (reference sequence). The CDR3 loop is CASSLEAGPGEQHF. DNA for the CDR3: TGTGCCAGCAGCTTAGAAGCGGGACCTGGCGAGCAGCACTTC.

This chain connects TRBV18 to TRBJ2-6; TRBD1 might be the D (5 bases). The CDR3 is 15 residues long. Germline assignment: CDR1 KGHSH and CDR2 LQKENI. V gave up 4 bases and J gave up 0 bases, with 7 bases separating them. The CDR3 protein is CASSLRVSGANVLTF. For the CDR3, the DNA is TGTGCCAGCTCACTCAGGGTCTCTGGGGCCAACGTCCTGACTTTC.

The gene calls are TRBV7-3 and TRBJ1-1, with TRBD1 as a possible D gene (5 bases). V was cut by 3 bases and J by 7 bases, with 12 bases left in between. Germline V gene sequence: CDR1 SGHTA, CDR2 FQGTGA. The CDR3 totals 13 residues. CDR3 sequence: CASSFGGEGEAFF. The CDR3 nucleotides are TGTGCCAGCAGCTTCGGGGGAGAGGGTGAAGCTTTCTTT.

The chain carries TRBV15 and TRBJ1-2; the match to TRBD1 covers 9 bases. The CDR3 has 14 amino acids. Germline loops: CDR1 LNHNV, CDR2 YYDKDF (reference sequence). The trim removed 6 bases at V and 4 bases at J, leaving 6 bases unmatched. CDR3 nucleotides: TGTGCCACCAGTCCCGAGGGACAGGGCTATGGCTACACCTTC. The encoded protein is CATSPEGQGYGYTF.

This clone was seen more than once but under ten times. The sample contains more than one DNA sequence encoding this CDR3. The chain uses TRBV7-2 and TRBJ1-3; no definite D call. The CDR3 totals 13 residues. V dropped 0 bases and J dropped 3 bases, with 3 bases sitting between them. The germline gives CDR1 SGHTA, CDR2 FQGNSA. Here the CDR3 reads CASSLAVGNTIYF. The CDR3 bases are TGTGCCAGCAGCTTAGCTGTTGGAAACACCATATATTTT.

The gene calls are TRBV7-9 and TRBJ2-7, with TRBD2 identical over 9 bases. CDR1 and CDR2 from the germline V gene are SEHNR and FQNEAQ (reference sequence). V trimming: 7 bases; J trimming: 0 bases; junction bases outside the gene matches: 4. The CDR3 runs to 14 residues. Written as DNA, the CDR3 is TGTGCCAGCAACAGACTAGCGGCCTCCTACGAGCAGTACTTC. Its protein product is CASNRLAASYEQYF.